The present TCR beta chain was sequenced within a study of response to subunit inactivated influenza vaccine. Whole-study findings and limits: Authors suggested each seasonal influenza vaccination recruits few new T cells.

V lost 8 bases, J lost 1 base, and 12 bases lay in between. This CDR3 is 13 amino acids long. One entry per CDR3 protein results from TCRdb running MiXCR on the RT-PCR reads. The table includes around 520,000 distinct CDR3 sequences, roughly 27% detected once. There are a few counts of this clonotype. The antigen is unknown. The sample was CD4+ T cells sorted from PBMCs, taken 5 days after vaccination. The chain employs TRBV12-3 or TRBV12-4 and TRBJ2-7; no firm D call. This clonotype originated in a man aged 50 or older who received an inactivated influenza vaccine. The CDR3 bases are TGTGCCAGCCTTAGAACAGCTTCCTACGAGCAGTACTTC. Protein product: CASLRTASYEQYF.